The 5 T cell receptor beta chains below all came from one sample that was sequenced in a study of T cells after posttransplantation cyclophosphamide. Cyclophosphamide on days +3 and +4 followed busulfan-fludarabine conditioning and a marrow graft. Only in-frame clones appear in the TCRdb table, and some are missing; sequencing was by immunoSEQ multiplex PCR. The data show 10,000 to 13,000 clones, with none appearing a single time. The sample was PBMCs, taken after allogeneic stem cell transplant with posttransplant cyclophosphamide. Every receptor here comes from a female patient aged 40 to 55 who received an allogeneic stem cell transplant from a related donor, was CMV-positive, and had no GVHD. A subset of T cells may come from the graft donor.

This clone was observed at least ten times. The V and J genes are TRBV7-9 and TRBJ2-7; 8 positions agree with TRBD1. J lost 7 bases, V lost 5 bases, and 10 bases had no gene match. CDR1 is SEHNR, CDR2 FQNEAQ, per germline (reference sequence). This CDR3 contains 14 residues. The CDR3 DNA sequence: TGTGCCAGCAGCAGCCAGGGGGCGGGCGGGGAGCAGTACTTC. Translating it yields CASSSQGAGGEQYF.

This clone was counted many times. The chain carries TRBV7-9 and TRBJ1-2; D might be TRBD1 (5 bases). V was pared by 1 base and J by 6 bases, with 15 bases between. The CDR3 sequence is 15 residues long. The germline gives CDR1 SEHNR, CDR2 FQNEAQ (reference sequence). The CDR3 spells CASSLDKGPWDGYTF. The CDR3 DNA sequence: TGTGCCAGCAGCTTAGACAAGGGGCCGTGGGATGGCTACACCTTC.

This clone was observed many times. The chain uses TRBV6-5 and TRBJ2-7; maybe TRBD1 (6 bases). V shed 3 bases and J shed 7 bases, with 19 bases lying between them. The CDR3 is made up of 15 amino acids. Germline CDR1 MNHEY, CDR2 SVGAGI. This CDR3 is CASSYGTLNEREQYF. The CDR3 bases are TGTGCCAGCAGTTATGGGACACTCAATGAGAGAGAGCAGTACTTC.

At least ten counts were recorded for this clone. The chain combines TRBV30 with TRBJ2-5, with D possibly being TRBD2 (6 bases). CDR1 GTSNPN and CDR2 SVGIG come from the germline V gene (reference sequence). V was cut by 2 bases and J by 5 bases, with 18 bases left in between. This CDR3 comprises 15 residues. The CDR3: CAWSKGTGRGETQYF. DNA for the CDR3: TGTGCCTGGAGTAAGGGTACGGGTCGGGGGGAGACCCAGTACTTC.

This clone appeared many times. The CDR3 spells CASSKDGNEQYF. In DNA, the CDR3 is TGTGCCAGCAGCAAGGACGGGAACGAGCAGTACTTC. The rearrangement uses TRBV7-9 and TRBJ2-7; possibly TRBD2 for D (5 bases). Germline CDR1 reads SEHNR; CDR2 reads FQNEAQ (reference sequence). This CDR3 comprises 12 residues. Trimming cost V 5 bases and J 5 bases, with 10 bases left between them.